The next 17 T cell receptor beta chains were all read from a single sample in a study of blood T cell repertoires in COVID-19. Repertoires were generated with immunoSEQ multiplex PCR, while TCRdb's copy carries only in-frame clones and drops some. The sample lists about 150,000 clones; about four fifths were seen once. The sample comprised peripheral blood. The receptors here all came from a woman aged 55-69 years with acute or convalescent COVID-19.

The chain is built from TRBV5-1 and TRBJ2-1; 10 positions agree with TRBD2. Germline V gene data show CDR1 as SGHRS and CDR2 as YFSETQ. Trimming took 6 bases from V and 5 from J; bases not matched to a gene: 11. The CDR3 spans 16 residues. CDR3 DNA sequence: TGCGCCAGCATCCCGTGGGTAGCGGGGGGACACAATGAGCAGTTCTTC. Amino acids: CASIPWVAGGHNEQFF.

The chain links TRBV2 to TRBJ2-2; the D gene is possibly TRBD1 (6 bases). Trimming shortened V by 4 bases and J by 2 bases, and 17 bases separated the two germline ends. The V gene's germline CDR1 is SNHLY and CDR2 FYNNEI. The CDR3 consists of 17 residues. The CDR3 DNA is TGTGCCAGCAGTGTCTCCCTGGGACACCTAAACACCGGGGAGCTGTTTTTT. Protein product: CASSVSLGHLNTGELFF.

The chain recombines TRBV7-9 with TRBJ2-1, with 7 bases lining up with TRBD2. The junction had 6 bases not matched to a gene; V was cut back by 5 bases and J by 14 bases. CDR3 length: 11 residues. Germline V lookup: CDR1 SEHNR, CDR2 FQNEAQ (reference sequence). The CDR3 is CASSGLGFKFF. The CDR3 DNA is TGTGCCAGCAGCGGACTAGGATTCAAGTTCTTC.

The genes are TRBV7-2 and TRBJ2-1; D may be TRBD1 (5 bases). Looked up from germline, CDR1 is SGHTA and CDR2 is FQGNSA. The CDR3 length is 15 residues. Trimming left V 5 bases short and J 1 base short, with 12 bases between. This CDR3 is CASSIKGHSYNEQFF. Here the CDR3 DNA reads TGTGCCAGCAGCATAAAGGGGCATTCCTACAATGAGCAGTTCTTC.

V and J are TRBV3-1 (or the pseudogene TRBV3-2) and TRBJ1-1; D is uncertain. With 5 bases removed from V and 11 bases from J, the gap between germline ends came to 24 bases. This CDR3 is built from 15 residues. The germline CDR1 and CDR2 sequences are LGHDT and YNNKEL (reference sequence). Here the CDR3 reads CASSSQTGPREKAFF. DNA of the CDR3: TGTGCCAGCAGCAGCCAAACCGGGCCCCGGGAAAAGGCTTTCTTT.

CDR3 bases: TGTGCCAGCAGCGGAACAGGGGAAGAAAAACTGTTTTTT. Encoded protein: CASSGTGEEKLFF. The chain is built from TRBV5-4 and TRBJ1-4, with 7 bases aligning to TRBD1. Germline CDR1 reads SGHNT; CDR2 reads YYREEE (reference sequence). The CDR3 sequence is 13 residues long. V shed 4 bases and J 8 bases; nucleotides not matched to a gene: 5.

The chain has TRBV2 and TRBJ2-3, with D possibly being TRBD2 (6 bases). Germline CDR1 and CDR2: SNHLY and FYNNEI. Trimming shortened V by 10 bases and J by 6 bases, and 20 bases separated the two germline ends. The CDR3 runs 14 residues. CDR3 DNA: TGTGCCACACCACCACGCAGGGAGGCCGATACGCAGTATTTT. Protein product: CATPPRREADTQYF. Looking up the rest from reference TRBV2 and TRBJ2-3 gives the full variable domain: EPEVTQTPSHQVTQMGQEVILRCVPISNHLYFYWYRQILGQKVEFLVSFYNNEISEKSEIFDDQFSVERPDGSNFTLKIRSTKLEDSAMYFCATPPRREADTQYFGPGTRLTVL.

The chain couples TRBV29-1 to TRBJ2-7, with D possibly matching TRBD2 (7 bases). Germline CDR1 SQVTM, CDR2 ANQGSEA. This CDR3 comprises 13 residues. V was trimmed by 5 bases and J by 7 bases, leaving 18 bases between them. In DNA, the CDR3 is TGCAGCGTTAACCCCACAGGGCGGGGGGAGCAGTACTTC. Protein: CSVNPTGRGEQYF.

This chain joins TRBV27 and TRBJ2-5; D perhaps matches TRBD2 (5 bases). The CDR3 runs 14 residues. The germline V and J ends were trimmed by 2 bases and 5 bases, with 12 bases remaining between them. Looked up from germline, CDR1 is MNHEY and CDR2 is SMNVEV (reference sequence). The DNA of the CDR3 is TGTGCCAGCAGTTTAATCGGGGTCCCTGAGACCCAGTACTTC. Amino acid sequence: CASSLIGVPETQYF.

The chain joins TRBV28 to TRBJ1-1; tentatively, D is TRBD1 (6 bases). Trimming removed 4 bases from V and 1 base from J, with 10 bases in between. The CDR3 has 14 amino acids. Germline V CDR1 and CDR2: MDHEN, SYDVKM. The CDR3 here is CASSSGGSNTEAFF. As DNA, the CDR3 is TGTGCCAGCAGTTCGGGGGGCTCGAACACTGAAGCTTTCTTT.

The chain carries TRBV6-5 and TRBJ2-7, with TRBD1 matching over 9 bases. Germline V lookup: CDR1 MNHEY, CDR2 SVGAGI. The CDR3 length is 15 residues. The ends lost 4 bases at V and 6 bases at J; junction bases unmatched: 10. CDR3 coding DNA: TGTGCCAGCAGTTCCCGAGGGACAGGGCTTAGCGAGCAGTACTTC. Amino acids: CASSSRGTGLSEQYF.

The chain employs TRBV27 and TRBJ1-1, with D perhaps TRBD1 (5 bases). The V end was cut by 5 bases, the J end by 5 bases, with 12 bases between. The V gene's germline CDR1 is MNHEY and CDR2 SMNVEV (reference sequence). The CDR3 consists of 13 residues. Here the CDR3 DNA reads TGTGCCAGCAGTATCGACAGAAGAACTGAAGCTTTCTTT. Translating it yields CASSIDRRTEAFF.

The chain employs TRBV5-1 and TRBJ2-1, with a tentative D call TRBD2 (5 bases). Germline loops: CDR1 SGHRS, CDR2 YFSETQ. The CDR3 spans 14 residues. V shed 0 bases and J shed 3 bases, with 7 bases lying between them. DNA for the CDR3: TGCGCCAGCAGCTTGGGGAGCGGCTACAATGAGCAGTTCTTC. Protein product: CASSLGSGYNEQFF.

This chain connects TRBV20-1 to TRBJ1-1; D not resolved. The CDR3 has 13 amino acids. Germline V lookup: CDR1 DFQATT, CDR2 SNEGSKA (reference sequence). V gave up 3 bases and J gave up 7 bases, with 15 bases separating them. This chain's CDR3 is CSASKHGGNEAFF. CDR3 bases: TGCAGTGCTAGTAAACACGGCGGGAATGAAGCTTTCTTT.

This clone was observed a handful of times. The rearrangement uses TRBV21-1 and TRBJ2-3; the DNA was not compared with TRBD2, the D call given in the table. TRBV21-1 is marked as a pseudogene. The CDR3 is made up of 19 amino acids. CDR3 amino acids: CASSKDGCGGGSHTDTQYF. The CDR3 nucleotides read TGTGCCAGCAGCAAAGACGGGTGCGGGGGGGGATCCCACACAGATACGCAGTATTTT.

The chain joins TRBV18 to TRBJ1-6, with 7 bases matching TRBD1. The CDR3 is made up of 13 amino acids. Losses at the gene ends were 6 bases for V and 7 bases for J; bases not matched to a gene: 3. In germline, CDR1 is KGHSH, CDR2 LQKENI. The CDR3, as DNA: TGTGCCAGCTCTCCGGGACAGAATTCACCCCTCCACTTT. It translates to CASSPGQNSPLHF.

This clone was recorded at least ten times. The CDR3 DNA is TGTGCCAGCAGTTCAGGACAGTCGAGCTCTGGAAACACCATATATTTT. Translated: CASSSGQSSSGNTIYF. This chain joins TRBV6-5 and TRBJ1-3, with D maybe TRBD1 (6 bases). This CDR3 contains 16 residues. V lost 4 bases and J 0 bases, leaving 13 bases between the germline ends. Germline V CDR1 and CDR2: MNHEY, SVGAGI.